This entry lists 13 T cell receptor beta chains sequenced from one sample in a study of human T cells and chemical hapten exposure. One entry per CDR3 protein results from TCRdb running MiXCR on the RACE reads. The table records tens of thousands of distinct CDR3 sequences, under 13% of them present only once. Sample time point: patch test 2, 6 weeks after DPC sensitization. Noted treatment: therapeutic diphenylcyclopropenone sensitization with weekly scalp DPC. The sample in question was whole blood, obtained in connection with sensitization to the hapten diphenylcyclopropenone (DPC). The receptors were gathered from a woman between 45 and 65 years old with alopecia areata. Some clones in this sample may be carry-over from other donors' samples.

This clonotype was detected ten times or more. The chain has TRBV2 and TRBJ2-2; perhaps TRBD2 as D (5 bases). The V gene's germline CDR1 is SNHLY and CDR2 FYNNEI. This CDR3 spans 15 amino acids. The V end lost 8 bases, the J end lost 4 bases, and 17 bases lay between the germline ends. CDR3 region: CASRFGNQATGELFF. CDR3 nucleotide sequence: TGTGCCAGCCGGTTCGGGAATCAGGCCACCGGGGAGCTGTTTTTT. Full variable domain (rest looked up from reference TRBV2 and TRBJ2-2): EPEVTQTPSHQVTQMGQEVILRCVPISNHLYFYWYRQILGQKVEFLVSFYNNEISEKSEIFDDQFSVERPDGSNFTLKIRSTKLEDSAMYFCASRFGNQATGELFFGEGSRLTVL.

This clonotype has a count of ten or more. The genes are TRBV7-9 and TRBJ2-7, with 10 bases lining up with TRBD2. CDR1 and CDR2 from the germline V gene are SEHNR and FQNEAQ (reference sequence). The junction had 9 bases not matched to a gene; V was cut back by 4 bases and J by 6 bases. This CDR3 is built from 15 residues. The CDR3 region has the DNA TGTGCCAGCAGCTCCTCTAGCGGGAGTTCGACCGAGCAGTACTTC. Translating it yields CASSSSSGSSTEQYF. The full variable domain, rest sourced from reference TRBV7-9 and TRBJ2-7, is DTGVSQNPRHKITKRGQNVTFRCDPISEHNRLYWYRQTLGQGPEFLTYFQNEAQLEKSRLLSDRFSAERPKGSFSTLEIQRTEQGDSAMYLCASSSSSGSSTEQYFGPGTRLTVT.

The chain combines TRBV29-1 with TRBJ2-1; D unclear. With 7 bases removed from V and 9 bases from J, the gap between germline ends came to 10 bases. Germline-derived CDR1 and CDR2 are SQVTM and ANQGSEA. The CDR3 is 10 amino acids. The chain's CDR3 is CSGSAVEQFF. DNA of the CDR3: TGCAGCGGAAGTGCGGTTGAGCAGTTCTTC.

This chain links TRBV9 with TRBJ2-4; 13 positions agree with TRBD2. The CDR3 spans 18 residues. V was pared by 3 bases and J by 3 bases, with 9 bases of the junction left unmatched. Germline CDR1 and CDR2: SGDLS and YYNGEE. CDR3 sequence (DNA): TGTGCCAGCAGCGCGGGACTAGCGGGAAGAATCGGCAAAAACATTCAGTACTTC. This codes for CASSAGLAGRIGKNIQYF.

The sample holds a few counts of this clonotype. The V call is TRBV29-1, the J call TRBJ2-3; tentatively, D is TRBD2 (5 bases). V lost 3 bases and J lost 1, with 5 bases in between. Per germline, CDR1 SQVTM and CDR2 ANQGSEA. This CDR3 spans 12 amino acids. In DNA form, the CDR3 reads TGCAGCGTTGACGGGGGCACAGATACGCAGTATTTT. It yields the protein CSVDGGTDTQYF.

The rearrangement joins TRBV4-1 to TRBJ2-3; maybe TRBD2 (6 bases). The V gene lost 0 bases and the J gene lost 4 bases, with 14 bases spanning the gap. The CDR3 is 16 amino acids. Germline loops: CDR1 MGHRA, CDR2 YSYEKL. The CDR3 region is CASSQDTGTYPDTQYF. The CDR3 DNA reads TGCGCCAGCAGCCAAGATACGGGGACTTACCCAGATACGCAGTATTTT.

In this sample, this clonotype turned up many times. V is TRBV7-6 and J is TRBJ2-3; no definite D call. Germline-derived CDR1 and CDR2 are SGHVS and FNYEAQ. CDR3 size: 13 residues. The germline V and J ends were trimmed by 1 base and 5 bases, with 7 bases remaining between them. CDR3 protein: CASSLGRRDTQYF. The DNA for the CDR3 is TGTGCCAGCAGCTTAGGGCGGCGAGATACGCAGTATTTT. Based on the CDR3 plus reference TRBV7-6 and TRBJ2-3, the full variable domain is GAGVSQSPRYKVTKRGQDVALRCDPISGHVSLYWYRQALGQGPEFLTYFNYEAQQDKSGLPNDRFSAERPEGSISTLTIQRTEQRDSAMYRCASSLGRRDTQYFGPGTRLTVL.

Ten or more counts support this clonotype. The chain has TRBV19 and TRBJ2-7; the match to TRBD1 covers 9 bases. The J segment lost 3 bases and the V segment lost 5 bases, leaving 11 bases of the junction unmatched. The length of the CDR3 is 16 residues. From germline, CDR1 is LNHDA and CDR2 SQIVND (reference sequence). The CDR3 DNA reads TGTGCCAGTAGTGGACAGCACAGGGGGCGCGTCTACGAGCAGTACTTC. Translation: CASSGQHRGRVYEQYF.

This clonotype showed up many times. The CDR3 nucleotides read TGTGCCAGTAGTATTAGGACTAGCGGGAGTGATAATGAGCAGTTCTTC. Translated: CASSIRTSGSDNEQFF. J is TRBJ2-1 and V is TRBV19; the match to TRBD2 covers 13 bases. Trimming removed 3 bases from V and 7 bases from J; junction bases left unmatched: 6. CDR1 LNHDA and CDR2 SQIVND come from the germline V gene (reference sequence). This CDR3 comprises 16 residues.

This clonotype has only a few counts. V and J are TRBV5-4 and TRBJ1-5; perhaps TRBD1 as D (5 bases). Trimming took off 0 bases at V and 1 base at J, with 11 bases between the two ends. CDR3 size: 16 residues. Germline values: CDR1 SGHNT, CDR2 YYREEE (reference sequence). The CDR3 region is CASSLAGQGSNQPQHF. The CDR3 nucleotides are TGTGCCAGCAGCTTGGCCGGACAAGGGAGCAATCAGCCCCAGCATTTT.

This clonotype occurred many times. The V gene is TRBV30, the J gene TRBJ2-3; D not certain. Germline loops: CDR1 GTSNPN, CDR2 SVGIG (reference sequence). The CDR3 contains 14 residues. V lost 3 bases, J lost 2 bases, and 12 bases lay in between. Here the CDR3 DNA reads TGTGCCTGGAGACCCGCAGGCTTCACAGATACGCAGTATTTT. As protein: CAWRPAGFTDTQYF.

This clonotype came up many times. The chain recombines TRBV7-2 with TRBJ2-3, with a possible D match to TRBD2 (6 bases). Deletions cut 1 base from V and 3 bases from J, with 14 bases between. Germline loops: CDR1 SGHTA, CDR2 FQGNSA. CDR3 size: 16 residues. The CDR3 reads CASSLVGGTVTDTQYF. CDR3 bases: TGTGCCAGCAGCTTAGTGGGCGGGACTGTAACAGATACGCAGTATTTT. Full variable domain (rest looked up from reference TRBV7-2 and TRBJ2-3): GAGVSQSPSNKVTEKGKDVELRCDPISGHTALYWYRQSLGQGLEFLIYFQGNSAPDKSGLPSDRFSAERTGGSVSTLTIQRTQQEDSAVYLCASSLVGGTVTDTQYFGPGTRLTVL.

This clonotype was observed at least ten times. V gene TRBV18 combines with J gene TRBJ2-7; 7 nucleotides line up with TRBD2. The CDR3 has 15 residues. With V trimmed by 6 bases and J by 7 bases, 15 bases remained unmatched. CDR1 and CDR2 (germline): KGHSH, LQKENI. CDR3 sequence: CASSQQSGLVGEQYF. The CDR3 coding sequence is TGTGCCAGCTCCCAACAGAGCGGACTAGTTGGGGAGCAGTACTTC.